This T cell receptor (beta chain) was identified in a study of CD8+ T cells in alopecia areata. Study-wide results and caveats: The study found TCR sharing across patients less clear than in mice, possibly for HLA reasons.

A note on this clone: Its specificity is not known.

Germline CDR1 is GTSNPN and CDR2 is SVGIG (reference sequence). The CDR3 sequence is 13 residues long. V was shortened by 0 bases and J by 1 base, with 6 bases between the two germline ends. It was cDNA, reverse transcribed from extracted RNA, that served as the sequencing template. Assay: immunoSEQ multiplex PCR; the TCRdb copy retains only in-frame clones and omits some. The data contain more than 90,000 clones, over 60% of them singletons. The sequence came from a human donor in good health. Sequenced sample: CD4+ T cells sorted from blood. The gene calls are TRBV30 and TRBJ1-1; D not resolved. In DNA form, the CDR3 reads TGTGCCTGGAGTGTAAACTGGAACACTGAAGCTTTCTTT. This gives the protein CAWSVNWNTEAFF.